This is a list of T cell receptor beta chains from one sample in a study of T-cell memory formation after mild COVID-19. TCRdb reanalysed the 5' RACE reads using MiXCR and keeps one entry per CDR3 protein. Counted here are approximately 430,000 distinct CDR3 sequences, less than 25% occurring once; the ten biggest clones make up roughly 13%. What was sequenced was PBMCs or a T cell subset sorted from them (not recorded which). These receptors originate from an adult woman who had mild COVID-19 (a few samples of this study predate the infection). Cell type and time point are not known. CDR3s include the opening cysteine and the closing phenylalanine or tryptophan. Fields, in order: D gene, CDR3 length, V gene, clone size, J gene, CDR3 DNA, CDR3 protein. The D gene is left open where the match is weak. Size values are once, few and many counts, or a class for expanded clones, and some rows have none.

>NA|10|TRBV29-1|many|TRBJ2-1
TGCAGCGTTTGGTCCGGGACCCCGTTCTTC
CSVWSGTPFF
>TRBD1|16|TRBV4-3|NA|TRBJ2-7
TGCGCCAGCAGCCAAGATCGACAGGGCTCCTCCTACGAGCAGTACTTC
CASSQDRQGSSYEQYF
>NA|16|TRBV7-3|few|TRBJ2-1
TGTGCCAGCAGCTTATTGGGTAGCGGAGTATACAATGAGCAGTTCTTC
CASSLLGSGVYNEQFF
>NA|16|TRBV9|NA|TRBJ1-3
TGTGCCAGCAGCCCTCGTGCTTCGGGAACTGGAAACACCATATATTTT
CASSPRASGTGNTIYF
>NA|14|TRBV15|NA|TRBJ2-7
TGTGCCACCAGCAGAGAAAAACAGTTCTACGAGCAGTACTTC
CATSREKQFYEQYF
>NA|14|TRBV5-1|NA|TRBJ1-2
TGCGCCAGCAGCTTGTCCGGGGAGCGGTATGGCTACACCTTC
CASSLSGERYGYTF
>NA|13|TRBV5-6|NA|TRBJ1-2
TGTGCCAGCGGAAGTCCAGACCGATATGGCTACACCTTC
CASGSPDRYGYTF
>NA|15|TRBV20-1|NA|TRBJ2-3
TGCAGTGCGTCCGCACAGGGAGGGGTCCCAGATACGCAGTATTTT
CSASAQGGVPDTQYF
>TRBD2|14|TRBV12-3/TRBV12-4|few|TRBJ2-7
TGTGCCAGCAGGTCAAGGACTAGCGACTACGAGCAGTACTTC
CASRSRTSDYEQYF
>NA|14|TRBV20-1|few|TRBJ2-7
TGCAGTGCTAGTCTAAGGGGGGGAGCCTACGAGCAGTACTTC
CSASLRGGAYEQYF
>NA|12|TRBV6-6|NA|TRBJ2-7
TGTGCCAGCGCGTCCGGGGCCTACGAGCAGTACTTC
CASASGAYEQYF
>NA|18|TRBV5-1|few|TRBJ1-1
TGCGCCAGCAGCTCTCGACCCTTGTCCAGGGAGCGGATCACTGAAGCTTTCTTT
CASSSRPLSRERITEAFF
>NA|12|TRBV6-6|NA|TRBJ2-5
TGTGCCAGCACCGGGGAGGAAGAGACCCAGTACTTC
CASTGEEETQYF
>TRBD2|16|TRBV11-2|few|TRBJ2-3
TGTGCCAGCAGCCAAGGGACTAGCGGGGGGTACGATACGCAGTATTTT
CASSQGTSGGYDTQYF
>NA|12|TRBV6-2/TRBV6-3|NA|TRBJ2-1
TGTGCCAGCAGCCCCGTGGTCGATGAGCAGTTCTTC
CASSPVVDEQFF
>TRBD1|17|TRBV12-5|NA|TRBJ2-1
TGTGCTAGTGGTTTGCTCCCGGACAGGTCCTCCTACAATGAGCAGTTCTTC
CASGLLPDRSSYNEQFF
>NA|15|TRBV10-3|NA|TRBJ2-7
TGTGCCATCAGTGAACGGCAGGGTGAACCATTGGAGCAGTACTTC
CAISERQGEPLEQYF
>TRBD1|14|TRBV7-3|NA|TRBJ1-1
TGTGCCAGCAGCGGAAGGACAGGGAGGACTGAAGCTTTCTTT
CASSGRTGRTEAFF
>TRBD1|17|TRBV14|NA|TRBJ2-2
TGTGCCAGCAGCCAAGATCTTAGGGGGCGCGTCGCCGGGGAGCTGTTTTTT
CASSQDLRGRVAGELFF
>NA|15|TRBV19|NA|TRBJ1-3
TGTGCCAGTAGCCTTGGTACCTCCTTTGCAAACACCATATATTTT
CASSLGTSFANTIYF
>TRBD2|12|TRBV12-3/TRBV12-4|NA|TRBJ2-3
TGTGCCAGCAGGCGACTAGCGGATACGCAGTATTTT
CASRRLADTQYF
>NA|15|TRBV4-3|many|TRBJ2-7
TGCGCCAGCAGCCAAGAGTACTCAGGGACCTACGAGCAGTACTTC
CASSQEYSGTYEQYF
>TRBD2|17|TRBV4-1|NA|TRBJ2-3
TGCGCCAGCAGCCAAGAATTAGCGGGGGGCAGGACAGATACGCAGTATTTT
CASSQELAGGRTDTQYF
>TRBD2|15|TRBV25-1|NA|TRBJ2-4
TGTGCCAGCAGTGGACTAGCGGGGGGGCAGGGCATTCAGTACTTC
CASSGLAGGQGIQYF
>NA|13|TRBV2|NA|TRBJ2-3
TGTGCCAGCAGAGTGGCTATCACAGATACGCAGTATTTT
CASRVAITDTQYF
>NA|12|TRBV12-3/TRBV12-4|few|TRBJ1-5
TGTGCCAGCAGTCCGAGCAATCAGCCCCAGCATTTT
CASSPSNQPQHF
>NA|15|TRBV9|NA|TRBJ1-1
TGTGCCAGCAGCGTACTCCGGCGGGTCGACACTGAAGCTTTCTTT
CASSVLRRVDTEAFF
>NA|15|TRBV3-1|few|TRBJ2-5
TGTGCCAGCAGCCCGGAGAGAGGCGACTTGGTGACCCAGTACTTC
CASSPERGDLVTQYF
>TRBD1|14|TRBV6-1|NA|TRBJ2-5
TGTGCCAGCCTCTTTGGACAGGGGGCCGGGACCCAGTACTTC
CASLFGQGAGTQYF